This note documents a single T cell receptor (beta chain) sequence. This receptor's antigen is unknown. No much larger clonotype is one base removed from it; base qualities were not supplied. The data were taken from a study of CD8+ T cells in alopecia areata (dated by TCRdb to the late 2010s). Study-wide context: The treated patients, all with moderate-to-severe alopecia areata, were enrolled in an open-label pilot trial of oral tofacitinib given at 5 to 10 mg twice daily. Scalp clonality was compared across normal scalp (n=4), patchy alopecia areata scalp (n=8), and alopecia totalis/universalis scalp (n=8). Tofacitinib was administered for 6 to 18 months, and 6 months of follow-up off drug were then conducted to assess delayed response and recurrence. High-throughput TCRbeta sequencing was used to examine T cell clonal expansion in alopecia areata in both the C3H/HeJ mouse model and human patients. TCRbeta CDR3 regions were amplified by immunoSEQ multiplex PCR using 35 Vbeta forward and 13 Jbeta reverse primers. Human TCRbeta sequencing covered scalp tissue and sorted CD4+ and CD8+ peripheral blood T cells from patchy and totalis/universalis alopecia areata patients and healthy controls. RNA came from the PAXgene miRNA kit for fixed scalp, the miRNeasy kit for PBMCs, and the RNeasy kit for mouse skin. For the treated patients, the SALT score, which quantifies what percentage of scalp surface area is affected, served as the measure of disease severity. Biopsies were taken from tofacitinib-treated patients at baseline and again at 4 and 24 weeks into treatment, and several of those patients also had a later scalp biopsy. Results and caveats for the whole study, not just this receptor: Compared with normal scalp, lesional scalp, particularly in alopecia totalis/universalis, had higher clonality and more expanded CD8+ clones, which suggests antigenic drive. Scalp TCR repertoire analysis is complicated because resident alphabeta T cells in normal human skin are also sequenced, whereas mouse skin is dominated by gammadelta T cells. The treated cohort was small, with a single nonresponder, so links between baseline CD8+ expansion and response need larger studies. Compared with mice, TCR sequences shared between patients were less clear, possibly partly because of HLA diversity across the patient population. Many expanded lesional clones were found to persist in scalp and blood during tofacitinib treatment, and relapse after treatment cessation may be partly explained by this persistence. Tofacitinib significantly decreased scalp clonality and the number of expanded CD8+ clones among the top 100 scalp clones.

Libraries were prepared through the immunoSEQ multiplex PCR assay. RNA was extracted from all samples and reverse transcribed into cDNA as template for TCR sequencing. First-strand cDNA was synthesized with SuperScript III using a 2:1 mix of oligo-dT and random hexamers. A synthetic immune receptor repertoire was used to measure amplification bias, and any remaining bias was corrected computationally. Under the source paper's analysis protocol: Raw reads were preprocessed to remove errors, and CDR3 was defined by IMGT conventions from the conserved cysteine to phenylalanine. Clonality was computed as 1 minus the Shannon entropy, with the entropy normalized by log2 of the number of productive unique TCRs. Scalp TCRbeta sequences were cross-referenced with sorted blood CD4 and CD8 repertoires so that the CD4 or CD8 identity of scalp clones could be inferred. This is the immuneACCESS table as TCRdb keeps it, with only in-frame sequences that have V and J called. A part of the clones is gone; compared with another copy, unresolved V genes explain less than half, and the rest is unexplained. The V and J calls and the clone size are those of that table, but D and trimming were determined from the DNA. Across this sample there are some 190,000 clones, with approximately 49% seen only once. The ten largest clones add up to about 9.5% of the sample.

Read against the paper, the sample's treatment or condition label means: oral pan-JAK inhibitor, 5-10 mg twice daily. From alopecia areata patients, peripheral blood was collected along with lesional scalp punch biopsies. After PBMCs were isolated by density centrifugation and stained for CD3, CD4 and CD8, a FACSAria was used to sort CD4+ and CD8+ T cells. The sequenced sample was CD8+ T cells sorted from blood, obtained around week 53, from a patient treated with tofacitinib. This clonotype was obtained from a human donor with alopecia areata.

The base sequence is TGTGCCAGCAGCTTGGGACTAGCGGGGCCTCGCGATGAGCAGTTCTTC. It translates to CASSLGLAGPRDEQFF. The rearranged segments are TRBV5-6 and TRBJ2-1; TRBD2 agrees with 11 junctional bases. Compared with germline, V lacks 0 bases and J lacks 8 bases; bases without a gene match: 7. CDR1 SGHDT and CDR2 YYEEEE are derived from the germline V gene. The CDR3, cysteine through phenylalanine, is 16 amino acids long. The DNA shown is the 48-base CDR3, in frame from base 1. Supplemented by the reference TRBV5-6 and TRBJ2-1 proteins around the CDR3, the complete variable domain is DAGVTQSPTHLIKTRGQQVTLRCSPKSGHDTVSWYQQALGQGPQFIFQYYEEEERQRGNFPDRFSGHQFPNYSSELNVNALLLGDSALYLCASSLGLAGPRDEQFFGPGTRLTVL.